The clone carrying this T cell receptor (beta chain) was observed a single time. Its antigen is not known. These data come from a study of T cell responses to AZD1222 COVID-19 vaccine. Notes on the study in general: Clonal diversity may have been underestimated, and the donors were mostly white British, with more females than males. When two AZD1222 doses had been given, Spike-specific TCR breadth and depth rose.

This CDR3 contains 13 residues. V was clipped by 6 bases and J by 4 bases; unmatched bases: 8. Per the germline V gene, CDR1 is SQVTM and CDR2 is ANQGSEA. Generated by immunoSEQ multiplex PCR, the TCRdb table keeps only in-frame clones and is missing some. This table has 140,000 to 150,000 clones, 70% to 90% appearing once. The gene calls are TRBV29-1 and TRBJ1-2; 7 bases map to TRBD1. This receptor was identified in an adult in good health. The sample in question was peripheral blood, obtained on day 0 of AZD1222 vaccination. CDR3: CSVDSTGAYGYTF. The CDR3 DNA is TGCAGCGTGGACTCCACAGGGGCCTATGGCTACACCTTC. The variable domain in full, with the rest retrieved from reference TRBV29-1 and TRBJ1-2, is SAVISQKPSRDICQRGTSLTIQCQVDSQVTMMFWYRQQPGQSLTLIATANQGSEATYESGFVIDKFPISRPNLTFSTLTVSNMSPEDSSIYLCSVDSTGAYGYTFGSGTRLTVV.